The sequence of this T cell receptor beta chain was determined in a study of beta chain features in type 1 diabetes. Findings and caveats of the study: Naive, central memory and Treg TCRB repertoires seemed to resemble each other more closely in patients than they did in healthy donors. Equally in patients and controls, PCR might preferentially amplify shorter templates.

The study reverse transcribed the entire isolated RNA, so it sequenced expressed TCRB transcripts. Only in-frame clones appear in the TCRdb table, and some are missing; sequencing was by immunoSEQ multiplex PCR. The table records around 150,000 clones, 6.9% of them present only once. The length of the CDR3 is 18 residues. Germline V gene sequence: CDR1 SGHTA, CDR2 FQGTGA. V lost 2 bases and J lost 1, with 18 bases in between. Concerning this clone: Its target is unknown.

The specimen sequenced was central memory CD4+ T cells from blood. The chain employs TRBV7-3 and TRBJ2-1; D perhaps matches TRBD1 (6 bases). The origin of this receptor is a woman aged 25-40 years in good health. The DNA for the CDR3 is TGTGCCAGCAGCTTACAGCCCACCGGGACACTATCCTACAATGAGCAGTTCTTC. Amino acids: CASSLQPTGTLSYNEQFF.